Each of the 28 T cell receptor beta chains below was sequenced from the same sample in a study of blood T cell repertoires in COVID-19. Method: immunoSEQ multiplex PCR; TCRdb's copy keeps in-frame clones and lacks some. The sample lists 350,000 or so clones; around 90% were seen once. Material: peripheral blood. Receptor source: a woman aged 55-70 years with COVID-19, enrolled during active disease.

The gene calls are TRBV5-1 and TRBJ1-1, with D tentatively TRBD1 (6 bases). Germline CDR1 SGHRS, CDR2 YFSETQ. CDR3 length equals 14 residues. V lost 0 bases and J 5 bases, leaving 11 bases between the germline ends. The CDR3 nucleotides are TGCGCCAGCAGCTTGGATGGGGGCGGGACTGAAGCTTTCTTT. Translation: CASSLDGGGTEAFF.

The CDR3: CATLSGINTEAFF. In DNA, the CDR3 is TGTGCCACCCTAAGCGGGATAAACACTGAAGCTTTCTTT. The rearrangement joins TRBV18 to TRBJ1-1, with D unclear. Germline CDR1 is KGHSH and CDR2 is LQKENI. The CDR3 runs to 13 residues. Between the trimmed V and J ends, which lost 10 bases and 2 bases, there was a span of 14 bases.

This chain connects TRBV28 to TRBJ1-6, with D possibly TRBD1 on 5 matching bases. From germline, CDR1 is MDHEN and CDR2 SYDVKM. The length of the CDR3 is 15 residues. Deletions cut 6 bases from V and 8 bases from J, with 17 bases between. CDR3 residues: CASSSQGQGYSPLHF. In DNA, the CDR3 is TGTGCCAGCAGCTCCCAGGGCCAGGGCTATTCACCCCTCCACTTT.

This chain connects TRBV5-6 to TRBJ1-1; 9 positions match TRBD1. Trimming took 9 bases from V and 7 from J; bases not matched to a gene: 13. Germline assignment: CDR1 SGHDT and CDR2 YYEEEE. The CDR3 consists of 14 residues. Here the CDR3 reads CATNYRDRAHEAFF. As DNA, the CDR3 is TGTGCCACTAACTACCGGGACAGGGCTCATGAAGCTTTCTTT.

V and J are TRBV18 and TRBJ2-3; a weak D match, TRBD2 (6 bases). The V and J ends lost 4 bases and 0 bases respectively, with 11 bases between them. CDR3 length equals 15 residues. CDR1 KGHSH and CDR2 LQKENI come from the germline V gene. The CDR3 DNA sequence: TGTGCCAGCTCACGCTCAGCGGGCAGCACAGATACGCAGTATTTT. Protein: CASSRSAGSTDTQYF.

J is TRBJ2-7 and V is TRBV10-3; D is undetermined. CDR1 and CDR2 (germline): ENHRY, SYGVKD. Trimming left V 3 bases short and J 5 bases short, with 8 bases between. The CDR3 sequence is 12 residues long. CDR3 region: CAISDRWNEQYF. The CDR3 DNA follows: TGTGCCATCAGTGACAGGTGGAACGAGCAGTACTTC.

This chain connects TRBV6-1 to TRBJ1-3; 7 nucleotides line up with TRBD1. V shed 2 bases, J shed 2 bases, and the junction held 3 bases outside the gene matches. Germline CDR1 MNHNS, CDR2 SASEGT. The CDR3 is 15 amino acids. The CDR3 sequence is CASSENGQAGNTIYF. CDR3 nucleotide sequence: TGTGCCAGCAGTGAAAACGGACAGGCTGGAAACACCATATATTTT.

The V gene is TRBV5-1, the J gene TRBJ2-7; 9 bases are a match to TRBD2. Per germline, CDR1 SGHRS and CDR2 YFSETQ. The CDR3 is made up of 16 amino acids. The junction had 7 bases not matched to a gene; V was cut back by 1 base and J by 2 bases. The CDR3 nucleotides are TGCGCCAGCAGCTTGAGACAGCGGGGGGTTACCTACGAGCAGTACTTC. As protein: CASSLRQRGVTYEQYF.

This CDR3 is CASSLDGGIPNTEAFF. The CDR3 nucleotides read TGTGCCAGCAGTTTAGATGGAGGGATCCCGAACACTGAAGCTTTCTTT. This rearrangement joins TRBV27 to TRBJ1-1; no definite D call. CDR1 MNHEY and CDR2 SMNVEV come from the germline V gene (reference sequence). The CDR3 is made up of 16 amino acids. The V end was cut by 2 bases, the J end by 1 base, with 14 bases between.

The chain couples TRBV7-8 to TRBJ2-5, with TRBD1 identical over 9 bases. Germline assignment: CDR1 SGHVS and CDR2 FQNEAQ. V gave up 6 bases and J gave up 5 bases; unmatched junction bases: 13. The CDR3 loop spans 16 amino acids. CDR3 in amino acids: CASRGRQGVILETQYF. In DNA form, the CDR3 reads TGTGCCAGCAGGGGAAGACAGGGGGTAATATTGGAGACCCAGTACTTC.

This clone has more than one count but fewer than ten. V and J are TRBV19 and TRBJ2-3; 9 positions agree with TRBD1. CDR3 size: 15 residues. CDR1 LNHDA and CDR2 SQIVND come from the germline V gene (reference sequence). Unmatched junction bases numbered 5, after V lost 5 bases and J lost 2 bases. The CDR3 nucleotides are TGTGCCAGTAGTGCAGGGACAGGGCTCACAGATACGCAGTATTTT. This encodes CASSAGTGLTDTQYF. Full variable domain (rest looked up from reference TRBV19 and TRBJ2-3): DGGITQSPKYLFRKEGQNVTLSCEQNLNHDAMYWYRQDPGQGLRLIYYSQIVNDFQKGDIAEGYSVSREKKESFPLTVTSAQKNPTAFYLCASSAGTGLTDTQYFGPGTRLTVL.

This chain connects TRBV5-3 to TRBJ1-2, with no clear D. TRBV5-3 is known as an ORF, though its function is uncertain. CDR3 length equals 12 residues. The ends were cut back, 10 bases at V and 7 bases at J, with 17 bases in the middle. This CDR3 is CAHTEGWLGYTF. The DNA for the CDR3 is TGTGCCCACACAGAGGGTTGGCTTGGCTACACCTTC.

CDR3 amino acids: CASSPGHLYGYTF. Here the CDR3 DNA reads TGTGCCAGCAGCCCGGGACACCTCTATGGCTACACCTTC. The chain has TRBV11-1 and TRBJ1-2; D may be TRBD1 (6 bases). The CDR3 runs to 13 residues. The V gene lost 5 bases and the J gene lost 4 bases, with 11 bases spanning the gap. Germline-derived CDR1 and CDR2 are SGHAT and FQDESV (reference sequence).

This clone was observed a single time. Here the CDR3 reads CASSVTGGGNEQFF. CDR3 DNA sequence: TGTGCCAGCAGCGTCACAGGGGGAGGCAATGAGCAGTTCTTC. The chain combines TRBV9 with TRBJ2-1; 8 bases match TRBD1. The V segment lost 2 bases and the J segment 6 bases; nucleotides outside the gene matches: 4. Germline V gene lookup returns CDR1 SGDLS and CDR2 YYNGEE. The CDR3 totals 14 residues.

The rearrangement joins TRBV2 to TRBJ2-5, with 12 bases fitting TRBD2. The V gene end was trimmed by 5 bases and the J gene end by 5 bases; junction bases not matched to a gene: 6. Per germline, CDR1 SNHLY and CDR2 FYNNEI. The CDR3 loop spans 15 amino acids. The CDR3 DNA is TGTGCCAGCAGTCGACTAGCGGGGGAGGTGGAGACCCAGTACTTC. This gives the protein CASSRLAGEVETQYF.

The CDR3 loop reads CASIPGLHSYEQYF. The DNA of the CDR3 is TGTGCCAGCATCCCTGGACTTCACTCCTACGAGCAGTACTTC. The chain joins TRBV7-8 to TRBJ2-7, with D perhaps matching TRBD2 (5 bases). This CDR3 is 14 amino acids long. Germline assignment: CDR1 SGHVS and CDR2 FQNEAQ. The ends were cut back, 7 bases at V and 0 bases at J, with 13 bases in the middle. Complete variable domain (other parts from reference TRBV7-8 and TRBJ2-7): GAGVSQSPRYKVAKRGQDVALRCDPISGHVSLFWYQQALGQGPEFLTYFQNEAQLDKSGLPSDRFFAERPEGSVSTLKIQRTQQEDSAVYLCASIPGLHSYEQYFGPGTRLTVT.

This chain links TRBV14 with TRBJ1-2; TRBD1 matches 9 bases. The CDR3 contains 13 residues. The ends lost 4 bases at V and 10 bases at J; junction bases unmatched: 7. From germline, CDR1 is SGHDN and CDR2 FVKESK. CDR3 nucleotides: TGTGCCAGCAGCCGGGACAGGGCGACATACTACACCTTC. Protein sequence: CASSRDRATYYTF.

The chain combines TRBV7-3 with TRBJ1-2; 9 bases match TRBD1. The CDR3 consists of 16 residues. J gave up 1 base and V 5 bases, and 8 bases lay outside the gene matches. Per the germline V gene, CDR1 is SGHTA and CDR2 is FQGTGA. The CDR3 protein is CASSLTPGQGNYGYTF. For the CDR3, the DNA is TGTGCCAGCAGCCTGACTCCGGGACAGGGTAACTATGGCTACACCTTC.

The chain joins TRBV6-1 to TRBJ1-6, with D possibly being TRBD1 (5 bases). Germline V CDR1 and CDR2: MNHNS, SASEGT. The CDR3 contains 13 residues. Trimming left V 1 base short and J 10 bases short, with 8 bases between. Here the CDR3 DNA reads TGTGCCAGCAGTGAAGATTCAGGGTCACCCCTCCACTTT. Encoded protein: CASSEDSGSPLHF.

The J gene is TRBJ1-2, the V gene TRBV19, with 7 bases lining up with TRBD1. Germline values: CDR1 LNHDA, CDR2 SQIVND (reference sequence). The CDR3 is 14 residues long. The V and J ends lost 6 bases and 0 bases, in that order; junction bases with no gene match: 4. CDR3 region: CASRNRGTNYGYTF. The CDR3 DNA reads as TGTGCCAGTAGAAACAGGGGAACTAACTATGGCTACACCTTC.

The V and J genes are TRBV10-3 and TRBJ1-1; D may be TRBD1 (5 bases). CDR3 size: 13 residues. CDR1 is ENHRY, CDR2 SYGVKD, per germline. V was cut by 6 bases and J by 4 bases, with 12 bases left in between. The CDR3 region has the DNA TGTGCCATCAGGTACGACAGACCCACTGAAGCTTTCTTT. Translating gives CAIRYDRPTEAFF.

The chain carries TRBV7-9 and TRBJ2-5, with D perhaps TRBD2 (6 bases). The germline gives CDR1 SEHNR, CDR2 FQNEAQ (reference sequence). This CDR3 is built from 13 residues. Trimming removed 5 bases from V and 5 bases from J, with 12 bases in between. CDR3 region: CASSHRGGETQYF. CDR3 coding DNA: TGTGCCAGCAGCCATCGGGGAGGCGAGACCCAGTACTTC. Combining the CDR3 with reference TRBV7-9 and TRBJ2-5 gives the whole variable domain DTGVSQNPRHKITKRGQNVTFRCDPISEHNRLYWYRQTLGQGPEFLTYFQNEAQLEKSRLLSDRFSAERPKGSFSTLEIQRTEQGDSAMYLCASSHRGGETQYFGPGTRLLVL.

This chain connects TRBV5-1 to TRBJ1-6; 8 positions agree with TRBD1. The CDR3 spans 15 residues. V dropped 3 bases and J dropped 9; count of bases not matched to a gene: 8. Germline values: CDR1 SGHRS, CDR2 YFSETQ. CDR3 sequence reads: CASSSNTGGGSPLHF. The CDR3 coding sequence is TGCGCCAGCAGCTCCAATACAGGGGGAGGTTCACCCCTCCACTTT. The full variable domain, in which reference TRBV5-1 and TRBJ1-6 provide the parts outside the CDR3, is KAGVTQTPRYLIKTRGQQVTLSCSPISGHRSVSWYQQTPGQGLQFLFEYFSETQRNKGNFPGRFSGRQFSNSRSEMNVSTLELGDSALYLCASSSNTGGGSPLHFGNGTRLTVT.

V and J are TRBV19 and TRBJ2-7; TRBD2 matches 11 bases. Germline V gene lookup returns CDR1 LNHDA and CDR2 SQIVND (reference sequence). Germline trimming cut 7 bases from V and 4 bases from J; bases unmatched to any gene: 6. This CDR3 region has 14 residues. This CDR3 reads CASKRLAGSYEQYF. As DNA, the CDR3 is TGTGCCAGTAAGAGACTAGCGGGGTCGTACGAGCAGTACTTC. Using reference TRBV19 and TRBJ2-7 for the parts outside the CDR3, the full variable domain is DGGITQSPKYLFRKEGQNVTLSCEQNLNHDAMYWYRQDPGQGLRLIYYSQIVNDFQKGDIAEGYSVSREKKESFPLTVTSAQKNPTAFYLCASKRLAGSYEQYFGPGTRLTVT.

The genes are TRBV18 and TRBJ1-5, with 8 bases identical to TRBD1. Trimming took 3 bases from V and 4 from J; bases not matched to a gene: 2. CDR3 size: 14 residues. Germline lookup yields CDR1 KGHSH and CDR2 LQKENI. CDR3 sequence: CASSPDRGNQPQHF. The DNA for the CDR3 is TGTGCCAGCTCACCTGACAGGGGTAATCAGCCCCAGCATTTT.

The V call is TRBV6-1, the J call TRBJ1-6; 7 bases line up with TRBD1. The germline V gene encodes CDR1 MNHNS and CDR2 SASEGT. V shed 1 base, J shed 7 bases, and the junction held 7 bases outside the gene matches. The CDR3 has 16 residues. The CDR3 region is CASSEEVGGANSPLHF. The CDR3 DNA follows: TGTGCCAGCAGTGAAGAGGTAGGGGGCGCAAATTCACCCCTCCACTTT.

The chain joins TRBV4-1 to TRBJ2-7; 9 bases map to TRBD2. J was trimmed by 2 bases and V by 1 base; bases with no gene match: 6. CDR1 is MGHRA, CDR2 YSYEKL, per germline. This CDR3 spans 16 amino acids. The CDR3 protein is CASSQGRASGAYEQYF. The CDR3 DNA follows: TGCGCCAGCAGCCAAGGCAGGGCTAGCGGGGCCTACGAGCAGTACTTC.

The V and J genes are TRBV27 and TRBJ1-2; possible D gene TRBD1, 6 bases. This CDR3 comprises 15 residues. CDR1 is MNHEY, CDR2 SMNVEV, per germline (reference sequence). V lost 5 bases and J 4 bases, leaving 17 bases between the germline ends. CDR3 in amino acids: CASSPRQAPFYGYTF. In nucleotides, the CDR3 is TGTGCCAGCAGTCCCAGACAGGCACCTTTCTATGGCTACACCTTC.